Below are 7 T cell receptor beta chains sequenced from a single sample in a study of cytomegalovirus exposure and HLA in healthy donors. In the PCR, 60 Vbeta and 13 Jbeta primers were used. Generated by immunoSEQ multiplex PCR, the TCRdb table keeps only in-frame clones and is missing some. Among about 190,000 clones, roughly 79% were seen once, and the ten largest hold approximately 1.5%. Sequenced: PBMCs. Receptors originate from a woman aged 18-35 years in good health and CMV-seronegative.

This chain joins TRBV13 and TRBJ1-1; 9 bases are shared with TRBD1. Trimming at V came to 7 bases and at J to 4 bases, leaving 7 bases not matched to a gene. The CDR3 length is 14 residues. Germline values: CDR1 PRHDT, CDR2 FYEKMQ (reference sequence). CDR3 coding DNA: TGTGCCAGCAACACAGGGGGCGCTGGCACTGAAGCTTTCTTT. Its translation: CASNTGGAGTEAFF.

This chain uses TRBV11-3 with TRBJ2-2; 7 bases are a match to TRBD1. After removal of 5 bases from V and 6 bases from J, the junction contained 6 bases not matched to a gene. The CDR3 runs to 14 residues. The V gene's germline CDR1 is SGHNT and CDR2 YENEEA. The CDR3 loop reads CASSPRQGAGELFF. CDR3 bases: TGTGCCAGCAGCCCCCGACAGGGTGCCGGGGAGCTGTTTTTT.

This chain joins TRBV5-1 and TRBJ2-7; a possible D gene is TRBD1 (6 bases). Deletions cut 6 bases from V and 1 base from J, with 14 bases between. The V gene's germline CDR1 is SGHRS and CDR2 YFSETQ. The CDR3 is 14 residues long. CDR3 DNA: TGCGCCAGCACCCCTCCCACAGGGTCCTACGAGCAGTACTTC. Amino acids: CASTPPTGSYEQYF.

This clone was found once. The V and J genes are TRBV20-1 and TRBJ1-1, with D hard to call. Per germline, CDR1 DFQATT and CDR2 SNEGSKA (reference sequence). This CDR3 is 10 amino acids long. Trimming removed 6 bases from V and 2 bases from J, with 4 bases in between. The CDR3 loop reads CSAPNTEAFF. The CDR3 nucleotides are TGCAGTGCCCCAAACACTGAAGCTTTCTTT.

This rearrangement joins TRBV5-4 to TRBJ1-6; tentative D call: TRBD1 (6 bases). Trimming took 4 bases from V and 0 from J, leaving 17 bases between them. Germline V gene sequence: CDR1 SGHNT, CDR2 YYREEE (reference sequence). The CDR3 length is 18 residues. CDR3 protein: CASSRMGEGGSYNSPLHF. CDR3 bases: TGTGCCAGCAGCCGTATGGGGGAGGGGGGCTCCTATAATTCACCCCTCCACTTT. Complete variable domain (other parts from reference TRBV5-4 and TRBJ1-6): ETGVTQSPTHLIKTRGQQVTLRCSSQSGHNTVSWYQQALGQGPQFIFQYYREEENGRGNFPPRFSGLQFPNYSSELNVNALELDDSALYLCASSRMGEGGSYNSPLHFGNGTRLTVT.

The genes are TRBV7-2 and TRBJ2-2; 13 bases are a match to TRBD2. Germline V CDR1 and CDR2: SGHTA, FQGNSA. The CDR3 extends over 18 amino acids. V shed 7 bases, J shed 0 bases, and the junction held 8 bases outside the gene matches. The DNA of the CDR3 is TGTGCCAGCACGTTAGGACTAGCGGGAGCCGCGAACACCGGGGAGCTGTTTTTT. It codes for CASTLGLAGAANTGELFF.

The chain uses TRBV5-4 and TRBJ1-3; 7 nucleotides line up with TRBD1. V trimming: 4 bases; J trimming: 8 bases; junction bases outside the gene matches: 9. Germline V lookup: CDR1 SGHNT, CDR2 YYREEE (reference sequence). The CDR3 extends over 14 amino acids. The CDR3 sequence: CASSDREMKDTIYF. The CDR3 nucleotides are TGTGCCAGCAGCGACAGGGAAATGAAAGACACCATATATTTT.